The 7 T cell receptor beta chains below were found in one sample sequenced in a study of T cells in Graves' hyperthyroidism and ophthalmopathy. RNA transcripts yielded amplified TCR beta CDR3 regions. First-round RT-PCR of the TCR CDR3 relied on the HTBI primer set. Using its own MiXCR run on the multiplex PCR reads, TCRdb lists one record per CDR3 protein. Seen here are about 410,000 distinct CDR3 sequences, roughly 14% observed once, and the top ten hold less than 15%. The sample comprised blood. The receptor set was obtained from a man aged 18 to 35 with Graves' ophthalmopathy.

This clonotype appeared many times. The J gene is TRBJ2-1, the V gene TRBV5-1; D ambiguous. Deletions cut 8 bases from V and 2 bases from J, with 20 bases between. The CDR3 length is 16 residues. Germline assignment: CDR1 SGHRS and CDR2 YFSETQ. The CDR3 spells CASSIGASEAYNEQFF. The CDR3 nucleotides are TGCGCCAGTTCAATAGGTGCCTCAGAAGCCTACAATGAGCAGTTCTTC.

A few counts support this clonotype. The chain joins TRBV6-1 to TRBJ1-6; 10 bases fit TRBD1. The CDR3 contains 16 residues. Germline V CDR1 and CDR2: MNHNS, SASEGT. V shed 2 bases, J shed 8 bases, and the junction held 6 bases outside the gene matches. CDR3 nucleotide sequence: TGTGCCAGCAGTGAACCGGGGACAGGGGCATATTCACCCCTCCACTTT. Translating it yields CASSEPGTGAYSPLHF.

This clonotype was detected many times. CDR3 in amino acids: CASSDISLRDTQYF. As DNA, the CDR3 is TGTGCCAGCAGTGATATTTCACTCCGGGATACGCAGTATTTT. The V gene is TRBV2, the J gene TRBJ2-3; unclear D gene. Germline V CDR1 and CDR2: SNHLY, FYNNEI. CDR3 length equals 14 residues. The V and J ends lost 3 bases and 6 bases respectively, with 13 bases between them. Full variable domain (remainder filled in from reference TRBV2 and TRBJ2-3): EPEVTQTPSHQVTQMGQEVILRCVPISNHLYFYWYRQILGQKVEFLVSFYNNEISEKSEIFDDQFSVERPDGSNFTLKIRSTKLEDSAMYFCASSDISLRDTQYFGPGTRLTVL.

At least ten counts were recorded for this clonotype. The J gene is TRBJ2-7, the V gene TRBV11-3, with D perhaps assigned TRBD1 or TRBD2 (5 bases each). The CDR3 has 15 amino acids. Per germline, CDR1 SGHNT and CDR2 YENEEA. Trimming left V 4 bases short and J 2 bases short, with 15 bases between. CDR3: CASSSGRGRTYEQYF. CDR3 sequence (DNA): TGTGCCAGCAGCTCCGGTCGGGGCCGCACCTACGAGCAGTACTTC.

This clonotype has at least ten counts. The J gene is TRBJ1-2, the V gene TRBV5-1, with 7 bases that match TRBD1. CDR1 is SGHRS and CDR2 is YFSETQ in the germline V gene. The CDR3 is 15 residues long. V gave up 0 bases and J gave up 5 bases; unmatched junction bases: 7. The CDR3 nucleotides read TGCGCCAGCAGCTTGGAGCGACAGGGAGGGTATGGCTACACCTTC. Encoded protein: CASSLERQGGYGYTF.

In the case of this clonotype: It may be a read error: a sequence one base away is much more abundant. Likely a read error: the CDR3 ends without its conserved phenylalanine or tryptophan. The J gene is TRBJ1-1, the V gene TRBV2; D is unresolved. Germline CDR1 and CDR2: SNHLY and FYNNEI. Trimming removed 6 bases at V and 0 bases at J, with 8 bases between. The CDR3 runs 13 residues. The DNA for the CDR3 is TGTGCCAGCAGGGCGAGGATGAACACTGAAGCTTTCCTT. Protein product: CASRARMNTEAFL.

This clonotype was picked up many times. The chain couples TRBV3-1 to TRBJ2-1, with 14 nucleotides matching TRBD2. This CDR3 comprises 16 residues. CDR1 is LGHDT and CDR2 is YNNKEL in the germline V gene (reference sequence). The V and J ends lost 7 bases and 6 bases, in that order; junction bases with no gene match: 8. CDR3 DNA sequence: TGTGCCAGCAAACGACTAGCGGGAGGGAAGGGCAATGAGCAGTTCTTC. This codes for CASKRLAGGKGNEQFF.